These 17 T cell receptor beta chains were all obtained from the same sample, sequenced in a study of beta chain features in type 1 diabetes. Of the isolated RNA, all was reverse transcribed, and so the sequenced material was expressed TCRB transcripts. Using immunoSEQ multiplex PCR, the repertoire was profiled, and TCRdb retains in-frame clones only, with some absent. This table holds more than 140,000 clones, 9% to 10% found once. Source material: central memory CD4+ T cells from blood. Source of these receptors: a woman in her thirties or forties in good health.

In its sample, this clone was seen a few times. The rearrangement joins TRBV2 to TRBJ2-7, with TRBD1 matching 9 bases. Per the germline V gene, CDR1 is SNHLY and CDR2 is FYNNEI. The ends lost 8 bases at V and 3 bases at J; junction bases unmatched: 5. This CDR3 has 13 residues. DNA of the CDR3: TGTGCCAGCCAACGGGACAGGGACTACGAGCAGTACTTC. Its translation is CASQRDRDYEQYF.

In its sample, this clone was seen a few times. V usage is TRBV19 and J usage is TRBJ2-7, with 7 bases identical to TRBD1. CDR1 is LNHDA, CDR2 SQIVND, per germline (reference sequence). With 4 bases clipped from V and 0 bases from J, the junction kept 9 bases outside the gene matches. CDR3 length: 16 residues. The DNA for the CDR3 is TGTGCCAGTAGTAGGAACAGACAGGGCGGCTCCTACGAGCAGTACTTC. Protein product: CASSRNRQGGSYEQYF.

This clone was seen only a few times. The chain is built from TRBV9 and TRBJ2-3; D may be TRBD2 (5 bases). V was clipped by 6 bases and J by 3 bases, with 11 bases between them. The CDR3 contains 13 residues. Germline assignment: CDR1 SGDLS and CDR2 YYNGEE. The DNA of the CDR3 is TGTGCCAGCAACCTAGCTAATACAGATACGCAGTATTTT. Translated: CASNLANTDTQYF.

This clone was detected a few times. The chain couples TRBV5-1 to TRBJ2-5; 7 bases agree with TRBD2. The CDR3 runs to 15 residues. The germline CDR1 and CDR2 sequences are SGHRS and YFSETQ. Losses at the gene ends were 1 base for V and 2 bases for J; bases not matched to a gene: 5. In nucleotides, the CDR3 is TGCGCCAGCAGCTTGACGGGACTACCGCAAGAGACCCAGTACTTC. It yields the protein CASSLTGLPQETQYF.

This clone was seen many times. This rearrangement joins TRBV5-1 to TRBJ2-5; 9 nucleotides align to TRBD1. Per germline, CDR1 SGHRS and CDR2 YFSETQ. V shed 0 bases, J shed 7 bases, and the junction held 7 bases outside the gene matches. This CDR3 contains 15 residues. The CDR3 bases are TGCGCCAGCAGCTTGGCGGGACAGGGTGAGGGGACCCAGTACTTC. Its translation is CASSLAGQGEGTQYF.

The chain is built from TRBV4-2 and TRBJ2-5, with TRBD2 matching 8 bases. The CDR3 is 19 residues long. V shed 0 bases, J shed 5 bases, and the junction held 17 bases outside the gene matches. CDR1 is LGHNA and CDR2 is YNFKEQ in the germline V gene. In nucleotides, the CDR3 is TGTGCCAGCAGCCAAGATCTTAAAACTAGCGGAAGGAGGTGGGAGACCCAGTACTTC. Encoded protein: CASSQDLKTSGRRWETQYF.

This clone was observed a handful of times. The chain combines TRBV5-4 with TRBJ2-2, with 7 nucleotides matching TRBD2. CDR1 is SGHNT, CDR2 YYREEE, per germline (reference sequence). V trimming: 5 bases; J trimming: 0 bases; junction bases outside the gene matches: 7. This CDR3 comprises 16 residues. DNA of the CDR3: TGTGCCAGCAGTGGGGGAGGGAACGCGAACACCGGGGAGCTGTTTTTT. Amino acid sequence: CASSGGGNANTGELFF.

The chain is built from TRBV6-4 and TRBJ2-7; 7 positions agree with TRBD1. Germline V lookup: CDR1 MRHNA, CDR2 SNTAGT. This CDR3 comprises 12 residues. V was clipped by 6 bases and J by 5 bases; unmatched bases: 4. The CDR3 protein is CASRRQGNEQYF. CDR3 nucleotide sequence: TGTGCCAGCAGGCGACAGGGCAACGAGCAGTACTTC.

The J gene is TRBJ1-5, the V gene TRBV2; perhaps TRBD1 as D (6 bases). The CDR3 is 15 amino acids. Trimming shortened V by 7 bases and J by 6 bases, and 19 bases separated the two germline ends. CDR1 SNHLY and CDR2 FYNNEI come from the germline V gene. CDR3 nucleotides: TGTGCCAGCAAGTCGGTCCGGGGGGCGATTCAGCCCCAGCATTTT. The encoded protein is CASKSVRGAIQPQHF.

A word on this clone: Germline is not matched at one junction end, which may reflect a read error. The chain couples TRBV6-6 to TRBJ1-6, with a possible D match to TRBD1 (6 bases). The length of the CDR3 is 15 residues. CDR1 and CDR2 (germline): MNHNY, SVGAGI (reference sequence). CDR3 DNA sequence: TGTGCCATCAGTGAGTCGACACAGGGCTATTCACCCCTCCACTTT. This translates into CAISESTQGYSPLHF.

This clone has more than one count but fewer than ten. This chain joins TRBV2 and TRBJ2-1; D is possibly TRBD1 (7 bases). The CDR3 totals 15 residues. Trimming cost V 4 bases and J 7 bases, with 17 bases left between them. CDR1 and CDR2 (germline): SNHLY, FYNNEI. The CDR3 region is CASSVGQAAGNEQFF. CDR3 coding DNA: TGTGCCAGCAGTGTCGGACAGGCGGCGGGGAATGAGCAGTTCTTC.

Notes on this clone: This CDR3 is also generated by other DNA sequences in the sample. Here the CDR3 reads CASSLDRETQYF. The CDR3 DNA reads as TGTGCCAGCAGCTTAGATCGGGAGACCCAGTACTTC. The J gene is TRBJ2-5, the V gene TRBV7-2; D ambiguous. The germline CDR1 and CDR2 sequences are SGHTA and FQGNSA. The CDR3 spans 12 residues. Trimming took 1 base from V and 5 from J, leaving 5 bases between them.

In the case of this clone: Distinct nucleotide sequences in the sample also encode this CDR3. The chain recombines TRBV6-4 with TRBJ1-2; perhaps TRBD1 as D (5 bases). The CDR3 has 13 amino acids. Trimming took 3 bases from V and 3 from J, leaving 8 bases between them. Per germline, CDR1 MRHNA and CDR2 SNTAGT. The CDR3 spells CASSESGDYGYTF. CDR3 sequence (DNA): TGTGCCAGCAGTGAATCGGGGGACTATGGCTACACCTTC.

The CDR3 reads CASSKSGGSSYEQYF. The CDR3 DNA reads TGTGCCAGCAGCAAGAGCGGGGGGAGCTCCTACGAGCAGTACTTC. The chain couples TRBV28 to TRBJ2-5; 9 nucleotides agree with TRBD2. The J call is in doubt because the DNA end fits TRBJ2-7 better. Per germline, CDR1 MDHEN and CDR2 SYDVKM. The CDR3 extends over 15 amino acids.

The sample holds a few counts of this clone. A read error may explain this, as a much larger clone is one base away. The CDR3 is CASSFRETQYF. The DNA for the CDR3 is TGTGCCAGCAGCTTCCGGGAGACCCAGTACTTC. This chain joins TRBV7-9 and TRBJ2-5, with D unresolved. Germline CDR1 SEHNR, CDR2 FQNEAQ (reference sequence). CDR3 size: 11 residues. V gave up 3 bases and J gave up 5 bases, with 4 bases separating them.

This clone was seen a handful of times. The chain has TRBV28 and TRBJ1-5, with TRBD1 matching 9 bases. The CDR3 consists of 16 residues. Germline assignment: CDR1 MDHEN and CDR2 SYDVKM. V dropped 6 bases and J dropped 3; count of bases not matched to a gene: 9. The CDR3 region is CASSAPGQGTNQPQHF. The DNA of the CDR3 is TGTGCCAGCAGCGCTCCGGGACAGGGCACCAATCAGCCCCAGCATTTT.

V usage is TRBV10-3 and J usage is TRBJ2-7; D perhaps matches TRBD2 (6 bases). Germline CDR1 and CDR2: ENHRY and SYGVKD. V was cut by 6 bases and J by 0 bases, with 12 bases left in between. This CDR3 has 14 residues. The CDR3 bases are TGTGCCATCAGGGACTACACCGACTCCTACGAGCAGTACTTC. Translation gives CAIRDYTDSYEQYF.